This T cell receptor beta chain derives from a study of control samples from healthy donors and cancer patients. The V and J ends lost 0 bases and 5 bases respectively, with 17 bases between them. Germline assignment: CDR1 SGHRS and CDR2 YFSETQ. This CDR3 is built from 16 residues. Measured with immunoSEQ multiplex PCR; TCRdb has only the in-frame clones, and not every one. The table includes around 68,000 clones, more than 75% detected once. V and J are TRBV5-1 and TRBJ1-1; D is perhaps TRBD1 (5 bases). The receptor comes from a woman aged 50 to 65 with lung cancer. The specimen was PBMCs. The CDR3 region is CASSLDSGQAYTEAFF. CDR3 DNA: TGCGCCAGCAGCTTGGATTCCGGACAAGCCTATACTGAAGCTTTCTTT.